The present T cell receptor (beta chain) was sequenced within a study of beta chain features in type 1 diabetes. Study-wide background: In all, around 100 million sorted cells from all samples were analyzed.

A few counts support this clone. Its specificity is unknown. Isolation of CD4+ naive, central memory, regulatory and stem cell-like memory cells was achieved by sorting via CD45RO/CCR7/CD25/CD127/CD95/CD27. All of the isolated RNA was reverse transcribed, so expressed TCRB transcripts were sequenced. About 3.9 million reads on average were seen across naive, central memory and regulatory T cell samples. Measured with immunoSEQ multiplex PCR; TCRdb has only the in-frame clones, and not every one. The table includes under 150,000 clones, 7% to 10% detected once. The CDR3 runs to 14 residues. CDR1 and CDR2 (germline): SGHTA, FQGTGA. Trimming removed 5 bases from V and 15 bases from J; junction bases left unmatched: 15. Findings of the study overall: Researchers reported that naive, central memory and Treg TCRB repertoires appeared more similar in patients than in healthy donors. In all four CD4+ subsets, TCRB CDR3 length was significantly, moderately reduced in type 1 diabetes.

Sequencing was done on a sample of central memory CD4+ T cells from blood. This chain connects TRBV7-3 to TRBJ1-5; 8 bases fit TRBD1. The sequence came from a man aged 25-45 years with type 1 diabetes. CDR3 in amino acids: CASSTGQGDYFRHF. CDR3 nucleotide sequence: TGTGCCAGCAGCACCGGACAGGGTGATTATTTTAGGCATTTT.